This T cell receptor (beta chain) emerged from a study of cytomegalovirus exposure and HLA in healthy donors (dated by TCRdb to between 2016 and 2019). General notes on the study: An earlier analysis of 587 of the donors reported about 300 Gb of sequence data and around 110 million unique TCR beta sequences obtained from some 170 million T cells. An early release that covered 640 HLA-typed donors contained around 300 gigabases of sequencing data and approximately 85 million unique TCR sequences. Among the approximately 400 genotyped donors, 81% belonged to the genetic ancestry cluster associated with self-reported Caucasian donors. The study aimed to test whether signatures of past pathogen exposure could be identified by cataloging public T cell receptors. The study used immunosequencing to profile the T cell repertoires of approximately 690 subjects and linked those repertoires to cytomegalovirus serostatus. Along with the approximately 700-subject first cohort, a separate validation cohort of over a hundred different subjects was used. The study combined high-throughput TCR immunosequencing, statistical association of individual TCRs with disease status, and machine learning to predict cytomegalovirus infection status. A later analysis re-examined previously published TCR beta repertoires from just over 650 donors and added high-resolution HLA genotyping to investigate patterns of TCR occurrence. In the later analysis, no new phenotypic data were used to find candidate immune exposures; instead, reliance was placed on TCR beta sequences and their occurrence across donors. An earlier analysis of fewer than 700 of the donors applied high-throughput TCR beta sequencing to assess whether each TCR beta V gene segment acted as functional or pseudogenic. Donor age, sex, ethnicity and CMV serostatus were compiled together with the repertoire data. A later genetic analysis took genome-wide SNP genotypes for about 55% of the 666 donors and used that subset as a discovery cohort. Every repertoire in the discovery cohort had been generated on one and the same sequencing platform. Class I and class II HLA loci were covered by the typing at four-digit resolution. The number of donors typed differed by locus, with about 629-630 for A, B, C, DRB1 and DQB1, 522 for DQA1, over 600 for DPA1, and about 450 for DPB1. A few DR-DQ haplotypes were treated as single units for association and clustering because of strong linkage in the cohort. Across under 500 genotyped donors of the cohort, an average of approximately 240,000 unique TCR beta nucleotide sequences per donor were sequenced, and around 20% of those sequences were non-productive. The full study reports these points: In vitro tests confirmed that a few of the cytomegalovirus-associated TCR beta chains recognize cytomegalovirus antigens. A later analysis associated about 17,000 TCR beta sequences with specific HLA alleles at a false discovery rate of 0.05. HLA typing was unavailable for some donors at each locus, so association tests used only the typed subset. In a later analysis, HLA-associated TCR beta chains were found to be more clonally expanded and to have lower generation probabilities than equally common non-associated chains. In an earlier analysis of approximately 590 of the donors, most TCR beta V segments appeared in productive rearrangements about 87% or about 30% of the time, broadly matching IMGT annotations. The cohort was sequenced for TCR beta chains only, and without alpha or paired-chain data the features that could be detected were limited. A later genetic analysis reported fewer N-insertions in productive TCRs among donors in an Asian-associated ancestry cluster than the approximately 670-donor mean. The authors suggested that the approach could potentially be generalized to other disease states and immunological phenotypes. A later genetic analysis associated a missense DCLRE1C variant with V-gene and J-gene trimming of TCR beta chains, and an independent cohort replicated the association. According to a later analysis, parvovirus B19, influenza, CMV and Epstein-Barr virus appeared linked to several top co-occurrence clusters. A further reported finding was that TCR beta sequences accurately predicted the HLA-A and HLA-B alleles for most subjects in the first cohort. A total of some 180 TCR beta chains were listed by the study as associated with cytomegalovirus. About 15 rarely observed V segments, including chromosome 9 orphons, were excluded from the earlier analysis of approximately 500 of the donors because counts were too low. Most CMV-associated TCR beta chains appeared to be HLA-restricted in a later analysis, and the HLA associations seemed to be driven largely by CMV exposure. Across donors, most TCR sequences were observed very rarely, whereas some public TCRs were present in many individuals. Correlated functional status among segregating V segments might be attributable to linkage disequilibrium, but an unknown experimental factor could not be ruled out. When HLA alleles, especially DR and DQ, strongly co-occurred, TCR associations were difficult to assign to individual alleles. Some IMGT-functional V segments, including TRBV6-2 and TRBV6-3, could not be told apart with the 87-base-pair reads, so those segments were excluded. A cluster of highly shared sequence variants was judged likely to be a technical artifact of the sequencing pipeline. CMV serostatus was the only immune exposure information available for the cohort. The presence/absence analyses assumed that sequencing depth was roughly uniform across donors, and that assumption may not be true. In a later analysis, the rate of TCR association differed among HLA loci, with DRB1 alleles having the most associated TCRs and HLA-C alleles having the fewest. Cytomegalovirus status was reported to be diagnosed by the classifier with high specificity and sensitivity in both the original and validation cohorts.

Note on this clone: Its antigen remains unidentified. No base quality values were provided; no much bigger clone lies one nucleotide off.

Receptors were amplified or captured by the immunoSEQ multiplex PCR assay. For the multiplex PCR, a mixture combining 60 forward primers for TCR Vbeta segments and 13 reverse primers for TCR Jbeta segments was used. A multiplex PCR assay on genomic DNA amplified the CDR3 region of rearranged TCR beta genes. On the Illumina HiSeq System, the amplified TCR beta libraries were sequenced as 87-base-pair reads. The published analysis was carried out like this. A later analysis counted 75 million to 100 million unique TCR beta chains across the approximately 700 repertoires, and some 11 million of these chains were shared by at least two donors. A nearest-neighbor algorithm error-corrected the raw reads and collapsed the reads into unique sequences, merging closely related sequences to remove PCR and sequencing errors. Alignment of CDR3 sequences to IMGT reference sequences was used to assign V, D and J gene segments. For a sequence to be retained, a match of at least six nucleotides to both a V gene segment and a J gene segment was required. A rearrangement was called productive if the CDR3 had no stop codons and remained in frame with V and J, and every other rearrangement was called non-productive. Following IMGT convention, CDR3 was defined as the stretch from the second conserved V-encoded cysteine up to the conserved J-encoded phenylalanine. The earlier analysis of fewer than 700 of the donors excluded sequences that lacked an unambiguous match to a single V gene segment. In an earlier analysis of approximately 590 of the donors, V segments were called functional above 56.7% productive rearrangements and were called segregating when the between-donor standard deviation exceeded 5%. A statistical classification framework was built for diagnosing cytomegalovirus status from the catalog of TCR beta chain sequences. In a later analysis, V and J genes were assigned by comparing TCR nucleotide sequences against IMGT/GENE-DB human TR gene sequences. A later analysis assigned CDR3 sequences and most-parsimonious VDJ recombination scenarios with the TCRdist pipeline. A later analysis defined each TCR beta chain by its CDR3 amino acid sequence plus V-gene family, and excluded reads lacking a unique V-gene family. In a later analysis, several hundred highly shared, low-generation-probability nucleotide sequences were removed to address suspected cross-contamination and a sequencing artifact. In a later analysis, a clonal expansion index was calculated for each public chain from normalized within-repertoire ranks of inferred template counts. Generation probabilities in a later analysis came from a VDJ recombination model fitted to out-of-frame rearrangements, and those results were checked against IGoR. A later analysis scored TCR-TCR, TCR-HLA and TCR-CMV co-occurrence with hypergeometric tests, applying a repertoire-size bias correction to TCR pairs. False discovery rates were estimated in a later analysis by permuting HLA or CMV assignments 20 times. In a later analysis, co-occurring TCRs were grouped using DBSCAN, with TCRdist sequence similarity added in when clustering inside HLA-allele-positive subsets. Co-occurrence clustering excluded repertoires with fewer than 30,000 or more than 120,000 public chains, plus five with anomalous nucleotide sharing. TCRdb mirrors the immuneACCESS table, restricted to in-frame sequences. Some clones are absent from its copies; in checked studies, under half trace to an unresolved V gene, and the reason for the others is unknown. V and J calls and clone size are copied from that table; D and trimming were computed from the DNA. This sample has tens of thousands of clones in its table, and over 60% of those were observed once. In total, the top ten clones hold more than 20% of the sample.

The junction shows trimming of 5 bases on V and 5 bases on J, plus 15 bases between the germline ends. The germline V gene encodes CDR1 SGHAT and CDR2 FQNNGV. Including the terminal cysteine and phenylalanine, the CDR3 comprises 14 residues. The read is trimmed to its CDR3 DNA, 42 bases read in frame from base 1. The cohort consisted of 600 or so healthy bone marrow donors. At the time of sampling, all cohort members were nominally healthy, though unrecorded immune exposures were likely present. The donor tested CMV seropositive, placing the donor among the roughly 300 seropositive members of the cohort. Every donor gave a peripheral blood sample, and the peripheral blood mononuclear cells from that sample were used for TCR beta sequencing. Genomic DNA was extracted from the blood cell samples with the Qiagen DNeasy Blood Extraction Kit.

Sequencing was done on a sample of PBMCs. The V and J segments used are TRBV11-2 and TRBJ1-1; possibly the D gene is TRBD1, per 5 matching bases. The receptor was derived from a man aged 45-65 years in good health and CMV-seropositive. The CDR3 loop reads CASSKGIRETEAFF. The nucleotide sequence reads as follows: TGTGCCAGCAGCAAAGGGATCAGGGAAACTGAAGCTTTCTTT. The full variable domain, with segments outside the CDR3 supplied by the reference TRBV11-2 and TRBJ1-1 proteins, appears as EAGVAQSPRYKIIEKRQSVAFWCNPISGHATLYWYQQILGQGPKLLIQFQNNGVVDDSQLPKDRFSAERLKGVDSTLKIQPAKLEDSAVYLCASSKGIRETEAFFGQGTRLTVV.